These 28 T cell receptor beta chains were sequenced from one sample in a study of shared clonotypes between healthy human individuals. Clones were read by immunoSEQ multiplex PCR, and TCRdb kept only the in-frame ones, dropping some. The sample lists hundreds of thousands of clones, roughly 95% occurring once. Sequencing used naive CD4+ T cells sorted from blood. Subset noted: CD45RA+ positively selected. These receptors were obtained from a woman in her thirties in good health.

The chain joins TRBV11-2 to TRBJ2-7, with 7 bases lining up with TRBD1. Losses at the gene ends were 0 bases for V and 4 bases for J; bases not matched to a gene: 6. The germline CDR1 and CDR2 sequences are SGHAT and FQNNGV. This CDR3 has 15 amino acids. This chain's CDR3 is CASSLEIQGQYEQYF. CDR3 coding DNA: TGTGCCAGCAGCTTAGAAATACAGGGGCAGTACGAGCAGTACTTC.

This clone was recorded only once. One junction end disagrees with the germline gene, perhaps due to a read error. The chain links TRBV19 to TRBJ2-1; TRBD1 might be the D (6 bases). CDR1 and CDR2 (germline): LNHDA, SQIVND (reference sequence). The CDR3 is 12 amino acids. CDR3 loop: CASSSTPGHRIF. For the CDR3, the DNA is TGTGCCAGTAGTTCCACTCCGGGACATCGCATCTTC.

The chain joins TRBV18 to TRBJ2-7; 12 bases match TRBD2. This CDR3 region has 16 residues. The V and J ends lost 1 base and 3 bases, in that order; junction bases with no gene match: 4. The germline CDR1 and CDR2 sequences are KGHSH and LQKENI. CDR3 protein: CASSPRLTSGSYEQYF. CDR3 nucleotides: TGTGCCAGCTCACCACGTCTGACTAGCGGGAGCTACGAGCAGTACTTC.

The chain links TRBV2 to TRBJ1-5; TRBD1 agrees at 7 bases. The V gene end was trimmed by 6 bases and the J gene end by 6 bases; junction bases not matched to a gene: 11. CDR1 is SNHLY and CDR2 is FYNNEI in the germline V gene. The CDR3 runs to 15 residues. As DNA, the CDR3 is TGTGCCAGCAGCAGACAGGGCAGCGATTTTCAGCCCCAGCATTTT. This codes for CASSRQGSDFQPQHF.

This rearrangement joins TRBV4-1 to TRBJ1-5; D is unclear. The CDR3 covers 14 residues. Germline assignment: CDR1 MGHRA and CDR2 YSYEKL. The V and J ends lost 2 bases and 6 bases respectively, with 11 bases between them. For the CDR3, the DNA is TGCGCCAGCAGCCAACGAGGGAGCGGTCAGCCCCAGCATTTT. It is translated as CASSQRGSGQPQHF.

The rearrangement uses TRBV27 and TRBJ1-5; TRBD1 matches at 11 bases. The germline V gene has CDR1 MNHEY and CDR2 SMNVEV (reference sequence). The V gene end was trimmed by 7 bases and the J gene end by 7 bases; junction bases not matched to a gene: 6. The CDR3 is 14 amino acids. The CDR3 DNA follows: TGTGCCAGCACCAGGACAGGGGGCGGACAGCCCCAGCATTTT. Protein: CASTRTGGGQPQHF.

V is TRBV5-1 and J is TRBJ2-7, with no clear D. Trimming removed 3 bases from V and 1 base from J, with 11 bases in between. The CDR3 sequence is 14 residues long. CDR1 SGHRS and CDR2 YFSETQ come from the germline V gene. The CDR3 is CASSSEGGSYEQYF. In DNA, the CDR3 is TGCGCCAGCAGCTCGGAAGGCGGTTCCTACGAGCAGTACTTC.

The chain uses TRBV5-5 and TRBJ2-7, with 7 bases matching TRBD2. The CDR3 length is 15 residues. CDR1 and CDR2 (germline): SGHKS, YYEKEE (reference sequence). The V and J ends lost 4 bases and 6 bases, in that order; junction bases with no gene match: 13. The CDR3 nucleotides are TGTGCCAGCAGCCCCAGGACTAGGCCCGAGAGCGAGCAGTACTTC. This encodes CASSPRTRPESEQYF.

Written as DNA, the CDR3 is TGTGCCAGCAGTCCCAGACTAGCGAAATCCTACGAGCAGTACTTC. Its translation is CASSPRLAKSYEQYF. The genes are TRBV6-5 and TRBJ2-7; 8 bases match TRBD2. CDR1 and CDR2 from the germline V gene are MNHEY and SVGAGI. This CDR3 is 15 amino acids long. After removal of 5 bases from V and 1 base from J, the junction contained 7 bases not matched to a gene.

The chain has TRBV6-1 and TRBJ2-1; no firm D call. Germline V gives CDR1 MNHNS, CDR2 SASEGT. Trimming pared 7 bases from V and 0 bases from J, leaving 13 bases between. This CDR3 region has 15 residues. CDR3 DNA: TGTGCCAGCACCAAGCCGCCGAGCTCCTACAATGAGCAGTTCTTC. Translation: CASTKPPSSYNEQFF.

The chain carries TRBV5-6 and TRBJ2-3; 9 bases fit TRBD1. V shed 4 bases, J shed 4 bases, and the junction held 4 bases outside the gene matches. Germline CDR1 is SGHDT and CDR2 is YYEEEE. This CDR3 has 14 residues. The CDR3 bases are TGTGCCAGCAGCCCCGGACAGGGGTCAGATACGCAGTATTTT. The encoded protein is CASSPGQGSDTQYF.

The gene calls are TRBV6-1 and TRBJ2-3; D uncertain. Between the trimmed V and J ends, which lost 3 bases and 2 bases, there was a span of 9 bases. CDR3 size: 14 residues. In germline, CDR1 is MNHNS, CDR2 SASEGT. This CDR3 reads CASSDRYYTDTQYF. The CDR3 region has the DNA TGTGCCAGCAGTGACAGATACTACACAGATACGCAGTATTTT.

The J gene is TRBJ2-1, the V gene TRBV6-5, with D unresolved. Trimming stripped 5 bases from V and 15 bases from J, with 17 bases between. The length of the CDR3 is 12 residues. The germline V gene has CDR1 MNHEY and CDR2 SVGAGI. CDR3 in amino acids: CASSPYTNRLFF. The CDR3 DNA sequence: TGTGCCAGCAGTCCCTATACCAACCGCCTGTTCTTC.

V usage is TRBV10-2 and J usage is TRBJ1-5, with 7 bases that match TRBD1. CDR3 size: 14 residues. In germline, CDR1 is WSHSY, CDR2 SAAADI. V was clipped by 6 bases and J by 0 bases; unmatched bases: 2. CDR3 amino acids: CASRAGGSNQPQHF. The CDR3 DNA reads TGCGCCAGCAGGGCAGGGGGTAGCAATCAGCCCCAGCATTTT.

The CDR3 DNA reads as TGTGCCAGCACCCAACAGGTAGCAACTAATGAAAAACTGTTTTTT. The encoded protein is CASTQQVATNEKLFF. This rearrangement joins TRBV28 to TRBJ1-4; D may be TRBD1 (5 bases). Trimming removed 7 bases from V and 0 bases from J, with 12 bases in between. The CDR3 runs 15 residues. Germline CDR1 MDHEN, CDR2 SYDVKM.

J is TRBJ2-2 and V is TRBV11-2; 9 nucleotides align to TRBD1. CDR1 is SGHAT, CDR2 FQNNGV, per germline. CDR3 length: 14 amino acids. V dropped 4 bases and J dropped 11; count of bases not matched to a gene: 8. The CDR3 region is CASSSDRGIGELFF. DNA of the CDR3: TGTGCCAGCAGCTCGGACAGGGGAATAGGAGAGCTGTTTTTT.

A single count supports this clone. The chain couples TRBV19 to TRBJ2-7; 10 nucleotides align to TRBD2. J lost 3 bases, V lost 5 bases, and 16 bases had no gene match. This CDR3 has 18 amino acids. Germline V gives CDR1 LNHDA, CDR2 SQIVND (reference sequence). The CDR3 sequence is CASSLSTSPSGSIYEQYF. CDR3 nucleotide sequence: TGTGCCAGTAGTTTATCGACGTCACCTAGCGGGAGTATCTACGAGCAGTACTTC.

The chain employs TRBV4-1 and TRBJ1-5, with 8 bases aligning to TRBD1. The CDR3 consists of 17 residues. V lost 6 bases to trimming and J lost 2 bases; unmatched junction nucleotides: 12. The germline CDR1 and CDR2 sequences are MGHRA and YSYEKL. The CDR3 DNA reads TGCGCCAGCAGTCAAAGAGGAGAGGGACAGGGCAATCAGCCCCAGCATTTT. This encodes CASSQRGEGQGNQPQHF.

V and J are TRBV2 and TRBJ2-3; 9 bases line up with TRBD2. CDR3 length: 14 residues. After removal of 3 bases from V and 7 bases from J, the junction contained 5 bases not matched to a gene. The germline gives CDR1 SNHLY, CDR2 FYNNEI. For the CDR3, the DNA is TGTGCCAGCAGTGAGTTAGCGGGAGTGAATACGCAGTATTTT. It specifies CASSELAGVNTQYF.

The rearrangement joins TRBV7-9 to TRBJ2-7, with D possibly TRBD2 on 6 matching bases. This CDR3 is built from 14 residues. Trimming removed 5 bases from V and 1 base from J, with 12 bases in between. In germline, CDR1 is SEHNR, CDR2 FQNEAQ (reference sequence). CDR3 amino acids: CASSQMEGSYEQYF. In DNA form, the CDR3 reads TGTGCCAGCAGCCAGATGGAGGGTTCCTACGAGCAGTACTTC.

The chain uses TRBV18 and TRBJ2-7; possible D gene TRBD1, 6 bases. CDR1 and CDR2 from the germline V gene are KGHSH and LQKENI. This CDR3 spans 15 amino acids. V lost 6 bases, J lost 6 bases, and 21 bases lay in between. The CDR3 nucleotides read TGTGCCAGCTCGATGGTGGACAGTTCCCCCATCGAGCAGTACTTC. Amino acid sequence: CASSMVDSSPIEQYF.

The chain combines TRBV5-1 with TRBJ2-5, with 8 bases that match TRBD2. The germline V gene has CDR1 SGHRS and CDR2 YFSETQ. V lost 2 bases to trimming and J lost 2 bases; unmatched junction nucleotides: 2. The CDR3 loop spans 14 amino acids. The CDR3 nucleotides are TGCGCCAGCAGCTTACTAGCGGTGCAAGAGACCCAGTACTTC. It encodes CASSLLAVQETQYF.

The chain couples TRBV28 to TRBJ2-7; 11 bases align to TRBD2. This CDR3 has 15 residues. J gave up 7 bases and V 5 bases, and 10 bases lay outside the gene matches. Germline CDR1 MDHEN, CDR2 SYDVKM. The CDR3 loop reads CASSPTLAGGLEQYF. In DNA form, the CDR3 reads TGTGCCAGCAGTCCGACTCTAGCGGGAGGATTAGAGCAGTACTTC.

This chain joins TRBV6-6 and TRBJ2-5; the D call may be TRBD1 or TRBD2 (5 bases each). V dropped 0 bases and J dropped 5 bases, with 16 bases sitting between them. The CDR3 spans 16 residues. CDR1 and CDR2 (germline): MNHNY, SVGAGI (reference sequence). The CDR3 DNA reads TGTGCCAGCAGTTACTCGGCCCTGGGGGAAACGGAGACCCAGTACTTC. Residues: CASSYSALGETETQYF.

Here the CDR3 DNA reads TGTGCCAGCAGCTTAACAGGGGACAATAGCAATCAGCCCCAGCATTTT. Translated, it gives CASSLTGDNSNQPQHF. This chain links TRBV7-2 with TRBJ1-5; 7 positions agree with TRBD1. Germline lookup yields CDR1 SGHTA and CDR2 FQGNSA. The CDR3 sequence is 16 residues long. J was trimmed by 0 bases and V by 2 bases; bases with no gene match: 4.

The chain has TRBV6-5 and TRBJ1-1; 9 nucleotides align to TRBD1. CDR3 length: 15 residues. Germline CDR1 is MNHEY and CDR2 is SVGAGI. V gave up 5 bases and J gave up 4 bases; unmatched junction bases: 8. The CDR3 DNA is TGTGCCAGCAGTCCTACAGGGGGCTGGGGCACTGAAGCTTTCTTT. This translates into CASSPTGGWGTEAFF.

CDR3 protein: CASSITQTQETQYF. The CDR3, as DNA: TGTGCCAGTAGTATCACACAGACCCAAGAGACCCAGTACTTC. The V gene is TRBV19, the J gene TRBJ2-5; D gene unclear. Germline values: CDR1 LNHDA, CDR2 SQIVND (reference sequence). The ends were cut back, 3 bases at V and 1 base at J, with 9 bases in the middle. The CDR3 covers 14 residues. Filled out from reference TRBV19 and TRBJ2-5, the complete variable domain reads DGGITQSPKYLFRKEGQNVTLSCEQNLNHDAMYWYRQDPGQGLRLIYYSQIVNDFQKGDIAEGYSVSREKKESFPLTVTSAQKNPTAFYLCASSITQTQETQYFGPGTRLLVL.

This rearrangement joins TRBV11-2 to TRBJ1-1; 8 bases map to TRBD1. The ends lost 6 bases at V and 0 bases at J; junction bases unmatched: 9. Per germline, CDR1 SGHAT and CDR2 FQNNGV. The CDR3 spans 16 residues. The CDR3 bases are TGTGCCAGCAGTCCTGGACAGGGCGACATGAACACTGAAGCTTTCTTT. It codes for CASSPGQGDMNTEAFF.